Below, 27 T cell receptor beta chains from the same sample are listed, as sequenced in a study of CD8 T cells in Susac syndrome. Reverse transcription used about 0.5 to 1 ug RNA and random hexamers. Using its own MiXCR run on the immunoSEQ multiplex PCR reads, TCRdb lists one record per CDR3 protein. The data contain some 26,000 distinct CDR3 sequences, roughly 95% of them singletons. Sequencing was performed on CD8+ T cells from PBMCs. The receptors stem from a human donor with Susac syndrome.

The chain has TRBV7-9 and TRBJ2-7; D remains ambiguous. The germline CDR1 and CDR2 sequences are SEHNR and FQNEAQ (reference sequence). The V end was cut by 2 bases, the J end by 6 bases, with 5 bases between. The CDR3 covers 11 residues. The CDR3, as DNA: TGTGCCAGCAGCTTATTTCTCGAGCAGTACTTC. It codes for CASSLFLEQYF.

The gene calls are TRBV3-1 and TRBJ1-2, with no clear D. V lost 0 bases and J 5 bases, leaving 7 bases between the germline ends. The CDR3 spans 13 residues. The germline V gene has CDR1 LGHDT and CDR2 YNNKEL (reference sequence). In nucleotides, the CDR3 is TGTGCCAGCAGCCAAGAAGGCGGTTATGGCTACACCTTC. It encodes CASSQEGGYGYTF. Filled out from reference TRBV3-1 and TRBJ1-2, the complete variable domain reads DTAVSQTPKYLVTQMGNDKSIKCEQNLGHDTMYWYKQDSKKFLKIMFSYNNKELIINETVPNRFSPKSPDKAHLNLHINSLELGDSAVYFCASSQEGGYGYTFGSGTRLTVV.

The chain uses TRBV18 and TRBJ2-7, with TRBD1 as a possible D gene (6 bases). The CDR3 has 17 amino acids. The germline CDR1 and CDR2 sequences are KGHSH and LQKENI. V was trimmed by 4 bases and J by 4 bases, leaving 23 bases between them. CDR3 nucleotide sequence: TGTGCCAGCTCACAGTCTCGGGGCAGGGGTCTGCCATACGAGCAGTACTTC. Translating gives CASSQSRGRGLPYEQYF.

The chain is built from TRBV28 and TRBJ2-7, with D possibly TRBD2 on 7 matching bases. Trimming removed 5 bases at V and 3 bases at J, with 14 bases between. The CDR3 sequence is 14 residues long. Germline V gives CDR1 MDHEN, CDR2 SYDVKM. The CDR3 DNA reads TGTGCCAGCAGTCTCGAGGGGGGGGACTACGAGCAGTACTTC. As protein: CASSLEGGDYEQYF.

The chain carries TRBV7-6 and TRBJ2-5, with 8 bases that match TRBD2. There are 15 residues in the CDR3. With 7 bases clipped from V and 5 bases from J, the junction kept 12 bases outside the gene matches. Germline CDR1 SGHVS, CDR2 FNYEAQ. The CDR3 region has the DNA TGTGCCAGCACCCGCTGGAGCGGGGGACTGGAGACCCAGTACTTC. Its translation is CASTRWSGGLETQYF.

This chain connects TRBV2 to TRBJ2-5; tentatively, D is TRBD2 (5 bases). Germline loops: CDR1 SNHLY, CDR2 FYNNEI. The CDR3 totals 13 residues. Trimming took 11 bases from V and 10 from J, leaving 23 bases between them. The DNA for the CDR3 is TGTGCCGCTAGCCCGACGGTAACTAGGGACCAGTACTTC. It specifies CAASPTVTRDQYF.

J is TRBJ2-2 and V is TRBV21-1; the listed D gene, TRBD1, was not tested against the DNA. TRBV21-1 is shown as a pseudogene. The CDR3 is 16 amino acids. CDR3 bases: TGTGCCAGCAGCAAGTACAGGGCCAAGAACACCGGGGAGCTGTTTTTT. This sequence encodes CASSKYRAKNTGELFF.

The chain uses TRBV5-1 and TRBJ2-7; D not certain. The CDR3 spans 16 residues. V was pared by 0 bases and J by 1 base, with 14 bases between. From germline, CDR1 is SGHRS and CDR2 YFSETQ. This chain's CDR3 is CASSLDEAGSSYEQYF. CDR3 bases: TGCGCCAGCAGCTTGGATGAGGCAGGATCTTCCTACGAGCAGTACTTC.

The chain recombines TRBV28 with TRBJ2-7; D is undetermined. The germline V and J ends were trimmed by 5 bases and 0 bases, with 11 bases remaining between them. This CDR3 spans 14 amino acids. Germline CDR1 MDHEN, CDR2 SYDVKM. CDR3 in amino acids: CASSHNTPSYEQYF. In nucleotides, the CDR3 is TGTGCCAGCAGTCACAATACACCCTCCTACGAGCAGTACTTC.

This chain joins TRBV5-1 and TRBJ1-1; no firm D call. The CDR3 totals 15 residues. Germline CDR1 reads SGHRS; CDR2 reads YFSETQ. V shed 0 bases and J shed 0 bases, with 9 bases lying between them. CDR3 region: CASSLARTVNTEAFF. Written as DNA, the CDR3 is TGCGCCAGCAGCTTGGCTAGGACTGTGAACACTGAAGCTTTCTTT.

The gene calls are TRBV19 and TRBJ2-1; D unresolved. V lost 5 bases, J lost 6 bases, and 11 bases lay in between. This CDR3 region has 13 residues. Germline CDR1 reads LNHDA; CDR2 reads SQIVND (reference sequence). Here the CDR3 DNA reads TGTGCCAGTAGTTTACTATCGATCAATGAGCAGTTCTTC. This translates into CASSLLSINEQFF.

The rearrangement joins TRBV13 to TRBJ2-3, with D uncertain. The CDR3 runs 13 residues. The germline CDR1 and CDR2 sequences are PRHDT and FYEKMQ (reference sequence). V lost 6 bases, J lost 2 bases, and 9 bases lay in between. The CDR3 DNA sequence: TGTGCCAGCAGGTTGGTTCCCACAGATACGCAGTATTTT. This translates into CASRLVPTDTQYF.

This chain uses TRBV7-9 with TRBJ2-7, with D hard to call. V gave up 3 bases and J gave up 1 base, with 13 bases separating them. The length of the CDR3 is 15 residues. Looked up from germline, CDR1 is SEHNR and CDR2 is FQNEAQ (reference sequence). In nucleotides, the CDR3 is TGTGCCAGCAGCTTCGCCGAGGAAGGGTCCTACGAGCAGTACTTC. Protein product: CASSFAEEGSYEQYF.

V and J are TRBV4-3 and TRBJ2-6; no definite D call. CDR3 size: 18 residues. Germline CDR1 and CDR2: LGHNA and YSLEER. Trimming removed 4 bases from V and 1 base from J, with 17 bases in between. The CDR3 region has the DNA TGCGCCAGCAGCCCTCACGGTCCATTGTCTTCTGGGGCCAACGTCCTGACTTTC. This sequence encodes CASSPHGPLSSGANVLTF.

The CDR3 protein is CASSYPRGQGYNEQFF. The CDR3 DNA reads as TGTGCCAGCAGTTATCCCAGGGGACAGGGCTACAATGAGCAGTTCTTC. V usage is TRBV6-6 and J usage is TRBJ2-1, with 9 bases lining up with TRBD1. This CDR3 region has 16 residues. After removal of 3 bases from V and 3 bases from J, the junction contained 6 bases not matched to a gene. From germline, CDR1 is MNHNY and CDR2 SVGAGI (reference sequence).

V and J are TRBV19 and TRBJ2-7; no clear D gene. V lost 3 bases and J 2 bases, leaving 17 bases between the germline ends. The germline V gene encodes CDR1 LNHDA and CDR2 SQIVND (reference sequence). The CDR3 is 16 amino acids. CDR3 protein: CASSILSAAPTYEQYF. The CDR3 DNA reads as TGTGCCAGTAGTATTCTATCGGCGGCACCTACCTACGAGCAGTACTTC.

V gene TRBV29-1 combines with J gene TRBJ1-2, with TRBD1 matching over 7 bases. The V gene's germline CDR1 is SQVTM and CDR2 ANQGSEA. The V and J ends lost 5 bases and 4 bases, in that order; junction bases with no gene match: 10. The CDR3 loop spans 14 amino acids. The DNA for the CDR3 is TGCAGCGTTATGGTTGAAGGGGGCGGCTATGGCTACACCTTC. Protein: CSVMVEGGGYGYTF.

V and J are TRBV29-1 and TRBJ2-7; possible D gene TRBD2, 5 bases. Germline lookup yields CDR1 SQVTM and CDR2 ANQGSEA. The V gene lost 7 bases and the J gene lost 3 bases, with 19 bases spanning the gap. The CDR3 spans 14 residues. The CDR3 spells CSALGGPLIYEQYF. The CDR3, as DNA: TGCAGCGCCCTAGGAGGCCCGCTAATCTACGAGCAGTACTTC.

V and J are TRBV18 and TRBJ2-3; D possibly corresponds to TRBD2 (7 bases). V lost 4 bases and J 4 bases, leaving 21 bases between the germline ends. CDR1 is KGHSH, CDR2 LQKENI, per germline. The CDR3 is made up of 17 amino acids. CDR3 amino acids: CASSRKLSGGRSDTQYF. The CDR3 DNA reads as TGTGCCAGCTCACGCAAGCTTTCCGGGGGGCGATCAGATACGCAGTATTTT.

The V call is TRBV2, the J call TRBJ2-5; 8 nucleotides line up with TRBD1. This CDR3 has 16 residues. V dropped 2 bases and J dropped 5; count of bases not matched to a gene: 10. Germline loops: CDR1 SNHLY, CDR2 FYNNEI. The CDR3 DNA follows: TGTGCCAGCAGTGAACCAGAGACAGGGGTGGGTGAGACCCAGTACTTC. Residues: CASSEPETGVGETQYF.

The chain employs TRBV21-1 and TRBJ2-7; TRBD1, the table's D call, was not compared with the DNA. TRBV21-1 constitutes a pseudogene. CDR3 length: 16 residues. DNA of the CDR3: TGTGCCAGCAGCAAAGATCTTGGGACAGGAACCTACGAGCAGTACTTC. Its translation is CASSKDLGTGTYEQYF.

This sequence joins TRBV7-2 and TRBJ2-3, with D perhaps matching TRBD2 (5 bases). This CDR3 contains 17 residues. Germline CDR1 SGHTA, CDR2 FQGNSA. Deletions cut 4 bases from V and 1 base from J, with 18 bases between. This CDR3 is CASSSTTAYGGTDTQYF. The DNA of the CDR3 is TGTGCCAGCAGCTCAACGACCGCGTACGGGGGCACAGATACGCAGTATTTT.

The rearrangement joins TRBV25-1 to TRBJ2-7; the match to TRBD2 covers 10 bases. Germline V CDR1 and CDR2: MGHDK, SYGVNS. This CDR3 has 17 amino acids. The V segment lost 6 bases and the J segment 1 base; nucleotides outside the gene matches: 12. In DNA form, the CDR3 reads TGTGCCAGCAGGGGACCAGCGGGGGGGCGAGGGTCCTACGAGCAGTACTTC. It codes for CASRGPAGGRGSYEQYF.

The chain combines TRBV7-9 with TRBJ1-6; D is possibly TRBD1 (6 bases). CDR1 SEHNR and CDR2 FQNEAQ come from the germline V gene (reference sequence). The CDR3 has 14 residues. V gave up 6 bases and J gave up 5 bases, with 11 bases separating them. CDR3 DNA: TGTGCCAGCAGTCGGGACAACAATAATTCACCCCTCCACTTT. It encodes CASSRDNNNSPLHF.

The sample holds a few counts of this clonotype. This chain joins TRBV25-1 and TRBJ2-7; 10 nucleotides line up with TRBD1. The J segment lost 7 bases and the V segment lost 3 bases, leaving 6 bases of the junction unmatched. Germline CDR1 MGHDK, CDR2 SYGVNS. The CDR3 has 14 residues. DNA of the CDR3: TGTGCCAGCAGTGAGGTGGGACAGGGGAGAGAGCAGTACTTC. Translation: CASSEVGQGREQYF.

The chain joins TRBV29-1 to TRBJ2-1, with D possibly being TRBD1 (7 bases). CDR1 and CDR2 from the germline V gene are SQVTM and ANQGSEA. V dropped 2 bases and J dropped 3 bases, with 14 bases sitting between them. The CDR3 totals 15 residues. CDR3 sequence reads: CSVEWAGTVYNEQFF. DNA of the CDR3: TGCAGCGTTGAATGGGCGGGGACAGTCTACAATGAGCAGTTCTTC.

The V gene is TRBV28, the J gene TRBJ1-1; 7 bases line up with TRBD1. Germline V gene lookup returns CDR1 MDHEN and CDR2 SYDVKM. The CDR3 runs 12 residues. Trimming took 5 bases from V and 6 from J; bases not matched to a gene: 3. This CDR3 reads CASSPQGPEAFF. CDR3 DNA: TGTGCCAGCAGTCCACAGGGGCCTGAAGCTTTCTTT.